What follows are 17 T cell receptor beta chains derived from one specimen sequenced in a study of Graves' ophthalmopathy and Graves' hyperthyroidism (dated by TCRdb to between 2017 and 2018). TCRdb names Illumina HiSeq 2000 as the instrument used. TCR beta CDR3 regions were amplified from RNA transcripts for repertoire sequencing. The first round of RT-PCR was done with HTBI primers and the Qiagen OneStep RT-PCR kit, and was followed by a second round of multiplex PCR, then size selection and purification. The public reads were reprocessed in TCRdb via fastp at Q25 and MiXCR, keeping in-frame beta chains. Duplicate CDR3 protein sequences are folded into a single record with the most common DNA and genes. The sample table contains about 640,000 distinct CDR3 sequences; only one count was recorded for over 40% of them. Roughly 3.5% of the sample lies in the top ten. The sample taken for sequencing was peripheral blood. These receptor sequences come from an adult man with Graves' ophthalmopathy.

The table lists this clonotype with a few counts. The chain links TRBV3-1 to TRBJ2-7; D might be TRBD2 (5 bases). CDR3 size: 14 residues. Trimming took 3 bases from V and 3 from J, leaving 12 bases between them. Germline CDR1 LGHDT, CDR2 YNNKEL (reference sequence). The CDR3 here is CASSHEGSLYEQYF. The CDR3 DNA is TGTGCCAGCAGCCACGAGGGATCACTCTACGAGCAGTACTTC.

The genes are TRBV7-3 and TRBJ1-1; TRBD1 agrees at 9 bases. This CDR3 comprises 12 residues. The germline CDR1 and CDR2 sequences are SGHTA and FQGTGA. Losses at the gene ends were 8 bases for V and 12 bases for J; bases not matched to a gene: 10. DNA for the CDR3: TGTGCCAGCTCCCCCGGGACAGGGAGGACTTTCTTT. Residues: CASSPGTGRTFF.

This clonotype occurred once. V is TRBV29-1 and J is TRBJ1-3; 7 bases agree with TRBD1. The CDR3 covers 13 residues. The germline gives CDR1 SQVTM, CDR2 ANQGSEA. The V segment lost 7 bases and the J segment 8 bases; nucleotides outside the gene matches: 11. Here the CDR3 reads CSGSPQGGDTIYF. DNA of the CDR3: TGCAGCGGCTCACCTCAGGGGGGGGACACCATATATTTT.

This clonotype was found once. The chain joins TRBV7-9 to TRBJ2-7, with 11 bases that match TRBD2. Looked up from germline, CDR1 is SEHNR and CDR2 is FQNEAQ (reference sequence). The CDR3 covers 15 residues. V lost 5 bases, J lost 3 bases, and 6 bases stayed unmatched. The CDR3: CASSPPGTSGYEQYF. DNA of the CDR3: TGTGCCAGCAGCCCCCCAGGGACTAGCGGCTACGAGCAGTACTTC.

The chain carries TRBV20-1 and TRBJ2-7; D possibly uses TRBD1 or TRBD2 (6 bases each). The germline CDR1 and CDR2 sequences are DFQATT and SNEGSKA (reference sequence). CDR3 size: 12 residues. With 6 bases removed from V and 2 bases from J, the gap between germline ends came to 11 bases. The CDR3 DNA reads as TGCAGTGCAGGAGGGGGGACCTACGAGCAGTACTTC. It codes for CSAGGGTYEQYF.

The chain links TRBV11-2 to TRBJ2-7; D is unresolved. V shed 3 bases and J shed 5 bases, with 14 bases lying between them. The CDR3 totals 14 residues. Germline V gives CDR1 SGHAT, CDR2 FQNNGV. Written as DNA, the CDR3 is TGTGCCAGCAGCTTGACGGCCTTCGGGCACGAGCAGTACTTC. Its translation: CASSLTAFGHEQYF.

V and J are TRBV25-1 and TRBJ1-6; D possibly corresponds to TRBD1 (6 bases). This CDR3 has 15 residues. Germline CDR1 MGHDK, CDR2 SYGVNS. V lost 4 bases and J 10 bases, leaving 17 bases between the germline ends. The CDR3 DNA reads TGTGCCAGCAGTGCTTTTAGGGGGATGGACTCACCCCTCCACTTT. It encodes CASSAFRGMDSPLHF.

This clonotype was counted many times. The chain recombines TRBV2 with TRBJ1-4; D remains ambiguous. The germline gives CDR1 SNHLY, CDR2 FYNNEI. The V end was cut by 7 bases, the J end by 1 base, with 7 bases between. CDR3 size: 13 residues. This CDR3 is CASIGGTNEKLFF. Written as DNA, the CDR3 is TGTGCCAGCATCGGAGGAACTAATGAAAAACTGTTTTTT.

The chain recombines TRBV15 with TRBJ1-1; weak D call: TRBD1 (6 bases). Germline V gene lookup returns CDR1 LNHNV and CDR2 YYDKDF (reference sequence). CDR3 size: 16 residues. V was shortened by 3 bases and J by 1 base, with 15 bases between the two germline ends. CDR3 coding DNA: TGTGCCACCAGCAGTTTATTCGGACAGAGGAACACTGAAGCTTTCTTT. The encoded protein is CATSSLFGQRNTEAFF. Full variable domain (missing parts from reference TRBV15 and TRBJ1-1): DAMVIQNPRYQVTQFGKPVTLSCSQTLNHNVMYWYQQKSSQAPKLLFHYYDKDFNNEADTPDNFQSRRPNTSFCFLDIRSPGLGDTAMYLCATSSLFGQRNTEAFFGQGTRLTVV.

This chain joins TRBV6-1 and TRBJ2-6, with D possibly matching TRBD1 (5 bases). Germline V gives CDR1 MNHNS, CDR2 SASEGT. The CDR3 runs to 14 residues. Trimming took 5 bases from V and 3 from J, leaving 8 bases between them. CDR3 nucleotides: TGTGCCAGCAGTTTGGGGCATGGGGCCAACGTCCTGACTTTC. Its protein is CASSLGHGANVLTF.

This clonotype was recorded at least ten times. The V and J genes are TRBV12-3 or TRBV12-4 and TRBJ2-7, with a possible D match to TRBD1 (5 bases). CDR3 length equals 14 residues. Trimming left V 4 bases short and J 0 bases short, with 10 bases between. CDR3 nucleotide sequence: TGTGCCAGCAGTTACTCGACAGACTCCTACGAGCAGTACTTC. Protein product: CASSYSTDSYEQYF.

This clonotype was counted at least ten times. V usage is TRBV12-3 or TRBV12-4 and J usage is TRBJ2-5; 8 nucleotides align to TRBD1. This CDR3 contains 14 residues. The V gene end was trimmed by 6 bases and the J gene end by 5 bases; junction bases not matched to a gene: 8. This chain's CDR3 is CASRSRTGIETQYF. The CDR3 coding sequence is TGTGCCAGCAGGAGTAGGACAGGGATCGAGACCCAGTACTTC.

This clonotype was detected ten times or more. In DNA form, the CDR3 reads TGTGCCAGCAGTCCTCAGGGAGGGGCCCAGTACTTC. Amino acid sequence: CASSPQGGAQYF. The chain recombines TRBV6-5 with TRBJ2-5; 7 bases align to TRBD2. This CDR3 region has 12 residues. The V gene's germline CDR1 is MNHEY and CDR2 SVGAGI. Unmatched junction bases numbered 6, after V lost 5 bases and J lost 9 bases.

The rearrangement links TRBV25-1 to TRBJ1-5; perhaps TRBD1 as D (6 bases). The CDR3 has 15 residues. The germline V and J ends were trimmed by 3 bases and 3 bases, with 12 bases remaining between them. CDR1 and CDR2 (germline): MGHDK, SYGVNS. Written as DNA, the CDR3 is TGTGCCAGCAGTGAGGGGGCAGGGAACAATCAGCCCCAGCATTTT. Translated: CASSEGAGNNQPQHF.

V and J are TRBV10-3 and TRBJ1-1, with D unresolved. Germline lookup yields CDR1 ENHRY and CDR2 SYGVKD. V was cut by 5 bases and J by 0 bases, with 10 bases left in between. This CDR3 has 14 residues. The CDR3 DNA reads TGTGCCATCAGTTATGGACCCATGAACACTGAAGCTTTCTTT. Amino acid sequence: CAISYGPMNTEAFF.

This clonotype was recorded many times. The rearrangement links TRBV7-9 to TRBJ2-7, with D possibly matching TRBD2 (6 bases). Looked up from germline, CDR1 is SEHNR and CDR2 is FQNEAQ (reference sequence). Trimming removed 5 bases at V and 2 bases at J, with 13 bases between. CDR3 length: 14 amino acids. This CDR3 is CASSPASEPYEQYF. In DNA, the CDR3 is TGTGCCAGCAGCCCTGCTAGCGAACCCTACGAGCAGTACTTC.

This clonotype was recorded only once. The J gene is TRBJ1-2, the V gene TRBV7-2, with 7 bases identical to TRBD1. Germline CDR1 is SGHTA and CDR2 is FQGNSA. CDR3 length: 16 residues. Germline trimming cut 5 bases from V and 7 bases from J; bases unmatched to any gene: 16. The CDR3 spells CASSSLVDRDERGYTF. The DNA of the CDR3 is TGTGCCAGCAGCAGCTTAGTAGACAGGGATGAACGTGGCTACACCTTC.